The next 26 T cell receptor beta chains were all read from a single sample in a study of CD4 T cells in relation to SARS-CoV-2 and coronaviruses. The table came from immunoSEQ multiplex PCR; TCRdb's copy has only in-frame clones and leaves some out. The sample consists of about 39,000 clones, roughly four fifths of them appearing once. Which antigens these TCRs recognize remains unknown. The sequencing sample was made of naive CD4+ T cells from PBMCs, cultured in vitro. Subset denoted: naive CD4+ T cells isolated by negative enrichment. The receptors stem from an adult with COVID-19.

This rearrangement joins TRBV27 to TRBJ2-7, with D hard to call. The germline CDR1 and CDR2 sequences are MNHEY and SMNVEV (reference sequence). The CDR3 totals 13 residues. Trimming removed 5 bases at V and 0 bases at J, with 8 bases between. For the CDR3, the DNA is TGTGCCAGCAGTGCATGGAGCTCCTACGAGCAGTACTTC. This codes for CASSAWSSYEQYF.

This clone was detected once. This chain uses TRBV29-1 with TRBJ1-2; no clear D gene. Germline V gene sequence: CDR1 SQVTM, CDR2 ANQGSEA. The CDR3 covers 11 residues. V was trimmed by 7 bases and J by 8 bases, leaving 14 bases between them. The CDR3 loop is CSDDDPGGYTF. The CDR3 DNA sequence: TGCAGCGACGACGACCCCGGGGGCTACACCTTC.

This chain uses TRBV6-1 with TRBJ2-3; TRBD2 matches at 12 bases. The CDR3 consists of 16 residues. The trim removed 4 bases at V and 5 bases at J, leaving 7 bases unmatched. Germline V lookup: CDR1 MNHNS, CDR2 SASEGT. As DNA, the CDR3 is TGTGCCAGCAGTGTTCGACTAGCGGGAGAATTAGATACGCAGTATTTT. This codes for CASSVRLAGELDTQYF.

This clone was recorded only once. CDR3 bases: TGTGCCAGTAGTATTCGAGTTTACAATGAGCAGTTCTTC. This encodes CASSIRVYNEQFF. This chain links TRBV19 with TRBJ2-1; D not resolved. Germline V CDR1 and CDR2: LNHDA, SQIVND (reference sequence). The CDR3 runs to 13 residues. Trimming cost V 3 bases and J 4 bases, with 7 bases left between them.

This chain links TRBV28 with TRBJ2-5; TRBD1 matches 7 bases. The trim removed 6 bases at V and 2 bases at J, leaving 12 bases unmatched. CDR3 length: 16 amino acids. Per the germline V gene, CDR1 is MDHEN and CDR2 is SYDVKM. DNA for the CDR3: TGTGCCAGCAGCTCCAAACACAGGGGTAGTCAAGAGACCCAGTACTTC. Protein sequence: CASSSKHRGSQETQYF.

V usage is TRBV19 and J usage is TRBJ2-1; D is possibly TRBD2 (6 bases). The germline V gene has CDR1 LNHDA and CDR2 SQIVND (reference sequence). This CDR3 has 13 residues. Trimming took 6 bases from V and 5 from J, leaving 11 bases between them. CDR3 nucleotides: TGTGCCAGTAGGAGAGGAGGGCACAATGAGCAGTTCTTC. This gives the protein CASRRGGHNEQFF.

The chain combines TRBV2 with TRBJ2-4, with a weak D call TRBD1 (6 bases). The germline gives CDR1 SNHLY, CDR2 FYNNEI. Trimming shortened V by 3 bases and J by 3 bases, and 9 bases separated the two germline ends. The CDR3 loop spans 14 amino acids. The CDR3 sequence is CASSEQQGKNIQYF. Here the CDR3 DNA reads TGTGCCAGCAGTGAGCAACAGGGCAAAAACATTCAGTACTTC.

The V call is TRBV6-5, the J call TRBJ2-7; D may be TRBD2 (6 bases). The length of the CDR3 is 15 residues. V was shortened by 6 bases and J by 0 bases, with 15 bases between the two germline ends. In germline, CDR1 is MNHEY, CDR2 SVGAGI. The CDR3 nucleotides are TGTGCCAGCAGGACCCTAGCGTACAGCTCCTACGAGCAGTACTTC. Its protein product is CASRTLAYSSYEQYF.

The chain links TRBV15 to TRBJ1-6, with a weak D call TRBD1 (5 bases). Per the germline V gene, CDR1 is LNHNV and CDR2 is YYDKDF (reference sequence). The V gene lost 3 bases and the J gene lost 7 bases, with 10 bases spanning the gap. The CDR3 spans 14 residues. CDR3: CATSRTAENSPLHF. CDR3 coding DNA: TGTGCCACCAGCAGGACAGCTGAAAATTCACCCCTCCACTTT.

The chain uses TRBV3-1 (or the pseudogene TRBV3-2) and TRBJ1-2; 7 bases align to TRBD1. V was clipped by 4 bases and J by 0 bases; unmatched bases: 11. There are 17 residues in the CDR3. Germline loops: CDR1 LGHDT, CDR2 YNNKEL (reference sequence). CDR3 in amino acids: CASSPLHLTGTNYGYTF. The CDR3 DNA sequence: TGTGCCAGCAGCCCCCTCCATTTGACAGGGACTAACTATGGCTACACCTTC.

This clone was detected a few times. The chain links TRBV6-5 to TRBJ2-3; 10 bases agree with TRBD1. Germline CDR1 is MNHEY and CDR2 is SVGAGI. The CDR3 consists of 15 residues. V gave up 6 bases and J gave up 1 base; unmatched junction bases: 4. CDR3 DNA sequence: TGTGCCAGCAGCACCGGGACAGGGGGCACAGATACGCAGTATTTT. It codes for CASSTGTGGTDTQYF.

This clone was seen once. The chain links TRBV28 to TRBJ2-7; no definite D call. The CDR3 runs to 11 residues. From germline, CDR1 is MDHEN and CDR2 SYDVKM. Deletions cut 11 bases from V and 0 bases from J, with 8 bases between. For the CDR3, the DNA is TGTGCCTCAGAACGCTCCTACGAGCAGTACTTC. Translated, it gives CASERSYEQYF.

The J gene is TRBJ2-5, the V gene TRBV7-9; D might be TRBD2 (7 bases). The germline gives CDR1 SEHNR, CDR2 FQNEAQ (reference sequence). The CDR3 runs 17 residues. The ends were cut back, 1 base at V and 1 base at J, with 16 bases in the middle. The CDR3 region is CASSLGGGLGPQETQYF. CDR3 nucleotide sequence: TGTGCCAGCAGCTTAGGGGGGGGGCTAGGGCCCCAAGAGACCCAGTACTTC.

This clone was observed a handful of times. Additional DNA sequences in this sample encode the identical CDR3. The rearrangement links TRBV3-1 (or the pseudogene TRBV3-2) to TRBJ1-3; D not resolved. This CDR3 comprises 12 residues. V gave up 1 base and J gave up 4 bases, with 2 bases separating them. The germline gives CDR1 LGHDT, CDR2 YNNKEL (reference sequence). Here the CDR3 reads CASSQGGNTIYF. The CDR3 coding sequence is TGTGCCAGCAGCCAAGGAGGAAACACCATATATTTT.

DNA for the CDR3: TGCGCCAGCAGCAGGAGCTCTGGGGCCAACGTCCTGACTTTC. Translation: CASSRSSGANVLTF. This chain links TRBV10-2 with TRBJ2-6; the D is unclear. Trimming took 6 bases from V and 0 from J, leaving 6 bases between them. Germline loops: CDR1 WSHSY, CDR2 SAAADI. The CDR3 is 14 amino acids.

The chain carries TRBV6-2 or TRBV6-3 and TRBJ2-5; the D is unclear. Deletions cut 5 bases from V and 5 bases from J, with 18 bases between. The CDR3 sequence is 15 residues long. The V gene's germline CDR1 is MNHEY and CDR2 SVGEGT. The CDR3 is CASSTTPPFDETQYF. The CDR3 DNA sequence: TGTGCCAGCAGTACGACCCCCCCTTTCGATGAGACCCAGTACTTC.

V is TRBV28 and J is TRBJ2-2, with 12 bases that match TRBD2. This CDR3 has 15 amino acids. CDR1 is MDHEN, CDR2 SYDVKM, per germline. Trimming at V came to 3 bases and at J to 6 bases, leaving 2 bases not matched to a gene. The CDR3 DNA reads TGTGCCAGCAGTTTTTCTAGCGGGAGGGCCGGGGAGCTGTTTTTT. It codes for CASSFSSGRAGELFF.

The CDR3 loop is CASSPRVMAGGPYEQYF. Written as DNA, the CDR3 is TGTGCCAGCAGCCCCAGAGTTATGGCAGGGGGACCCTACGAGCAGTACTTC. The chain has TRBV28 and TRBJ2-7, with 7 bases fitting TRBD1. The V segment lost 6 bases and the J segment 2 bases; nucleotides outside the gene matches: 16. The germline V gene has CDR1 MDHEN and CDR2 SYDVKM. The CDR3 sequence is 17 residues long.

This clone was seen just once. V and J are TRBV28 and TRBJ1-4; D is ambiguous. The CDR3 consists of 15 residues. CDR1 is MDHEN and CDR2 is SYDVKM in the germline V gene. V shed 5 bases and J shed 3 bases, with 13 bases lying between them. The CDR3 region has the DNA TGTGCCAGCAGTCCGCCCGGAACGGCTAATGAAAAACTGTTTTTT. Its translation is CASSPPGTANEKLFF.

CDR3 bases: TGCAGCGTTGTTTCGGCACGTAACTATGGCTACACCTTC. This gives the protein CSVVSARNYGYTF. The rearrangement joins TRBV29-1 to TRBJ1-2, with D unresolved. The germline CDR1 and CDR2 sequences are SQVTM and ANQGSEA. CDR3 length equals 13 residues. Between the trimmed V and J ends, which lost 4 bases and 1 base, there was a span of 10 bases.

This chain links TRBV30 with TRBJ2-3; TRBD1 aligns across 8 bases. J was trimmed by 6 bases and V by 1 base; bases with no gene match: 3. The CDR3 is made up of 13 amino acids. Germline V gene lookup returns CDR1 GTSNPN and CDR2 SVGIG (reference sequence). This chain's CDR3 is CAWSAGGADTQYF. In DNA, the CDR3 is TGTGCCTGGAGTGCAGGGGGCGCGGATACGCAGTATTTT.

There are a few counts of this clone. The rearrangement uses TRBV5-1 and TRBJ1-2; weak D call: TRBD1 (5 bases). Germline V gene lookup returns CDR1 SGHRS and CDR2 YFSETQ. This CDR3 comprises 14 residues. Trimming took 4 bases from V and 4 from J, leaving 14 bases between them. CDR3 residues: CASSPDGGSYGYTF. Written as DNA, the CDR3 is TGCGCCAGCAGCCCAGACGGGGGTTCCTATGGCTACACCTTC.

The chain uses TRBV30 and TRBJ1-2; no clear D. The CDR3 totals 11 residues. Germline lookup yields CDR1 GTSNPN and CDR2 SVGIG (reference sequence). Deletions cut 5 bases from V and 6 bases from J, with 10 bases between. CDR3 loop: CAWSPDNGYTF. CDR3 DNA: TGTGCCTGGTCACCCGATAATGGCTACACCTTC.

The V call is TRBV19, the J call TRBJ1-5, with D maybe TRBD1 (5 bases). The V gene lost 3 bases and the J gene lost 7 bases, with 13 bases spanning the gap. Germline assignment: CDR1 LNHDA and CDR2 SQIVND (reference sequence). This CDR3 contains 14 residues. The CDR3: CASSIPGSGQPQHF. The CDR3 coding sequence is TGTGCCAGTAGTATCCCAGGCTCAGGGCAGCCCCAGCATTTT. The whole variable domain, filled in from reference TRBV19 and TRBJ1-5, reads DGGITQSPKYLFRKEGQNVTLSCEQNLNHDAMYWYRQDPGQGLRLIYYSQIVNDFQKGDIAEGYSVSREKKESFPLTVTSAQKNPTAFYLCASSIPGSGQPQHFGDGTRLSIL.

This clone was observed once. V and J are TRBV12-5 and TRBJ2-7, with TRBD1 identical over 10 bases. CDR1 LGHNT and CDR2 FRNRAP come from the germline V gene. The CDR3 is 14 amino acids. The V and J ends lost 7 bases and 4 bases, in that order; junction bases with no gene match: 7. CDR3 DNA: TGTGCTAGTGCCCGGGACAGGGGCGGTTACGAGCAGTACTTC. The encoded protein is CASARDRGGYEQYF.

This chain joins TRBV20-1 and TRBJ2-3, with D unclear. Germline values: CDR1 DFQATT, CDR2 SNEGSKA (reference sequence). V lost 3 bases, J lost 1 base, and 8 bases lay in between. CDR3 length equals 13 residues. CDR3 loop: CSASGQGTDTQYF. DNA of the CDR3: TGCAGTGCTAGTGGGCAGGGCACAGATACGCAGTATTTT.